The entry that follows covers one T cell receptor (beta chain) sequence. This receptor's antigen is unknown. The read finishes 3 residues shy of the CDR3 end, and the germline J gene is used to complete it. CDR1 is given as LNHDA and CDR2 as SQIVND, both from the germline V gene (reference sequence). The CDR3 has 15 amino acids, counting the end cysteine and phenylalanine. Of the CDR3's DNA, 36 bases were read; they are in frame from base 1. V loses 2 bases of germline sequence and J loses 1 base, and the interval between the two ends is 11 bases. This sample was taken from a study of T cells in women clearing cervical HPV infection (dated by TCRdb to 2016 to 2018). In the study overall: Cases were 20 to 25 women with histologically confirmed HPV16-related CIN3 or worse, including a couple of invasive cancers. The controls were some 23 women whose single incident HPV16 infection cleared within 12 months with no development of precancer or cancer. Blood from cases was collected at the visit where the lesion was first found, while blood from controls was collected once the infection could no longer be detected. Among cases, blood sampling came a median of roughly 140 days after lesion detection, with an interquartile range of about 90 to 220 days. HLA typing was available for only a few women, so HLA type could not be excluded as a confounder. An exploratory proof-of-principle case-control study, nested within the Guanacaste HPV Natural History Study in Costa Rica, was conducted to compare TCR repertoires across cervical HPV16 outcomes. Cases and controls were matched on age within five years and on year of sample collection. Cases had a median age of roughly 35 years compared with 38 to 40 for controls, and baseline characteristics showed no significant differences between the groups. In the parent cohort, approximately 9,900 women aged 18 or older were enrolled in Guanacaste, Costa Rica, during about 1993 to 1994 and then followed for approximately 7 years. Five blinded duplicates per group were added as quality controls, so that 60 or so samples were obtained: some 50 participants and 10 replicates.

Every participant had a single incident cervical HPV16 infection, and prevalent HPV16 infections were excluded. Cervical HPV DNA was detected by MY09/MY11 PCR and genotyped by dot-blot hybridization. Around 16 mL of heparinized blood were centrifuged, and the buffy coat was aliquoted, frozen at -30°C, then stored at -80°C. Genomic DNA was extracted from buffy coat specimens using QIAGEN kits. TCR beta CDR3 regions were amplified by multiplex PCR using the immunoSEQ assay from an average of about 1,200 ng genomic DNA per sample. Primer bias was corrected in the assay by using a complete synthetic TCR repertoire to establish an amplification baseline. The amplicons were sequenced on the Illumina platform. Turning to the authors' computational methods: Sequences were error-corrected by clustering with frequency ratios and a modified nearest-neighbor algorithm, then analyzed in the immunoSEQ Analyzer with IMGT gene definitions. At each rarefaction depth, TCR richness and evenness were averaged across 20 rarefaction repeats, and samples with fewer sequences than that depth were excluded. Wilcoxon rank sum tests with FDR correction were used to compare relative abundances of V, D and J genes between the groups. Blinded duplicates gave an intraclass correlation of 95.6% for TCR richness and an average of roughly 82% across around 66 gene segments. In TCRdb, the immuneACCESS table is reduced to in-frame sequences with V and J assigned. These tables do not hold every clone; where another copy was compared, an unresolved V gene accounts for under half, and the others remain unexplained. The DNA gave D and trimming, while V, J and clone size come from that table. The sample's table lists a count of around 39,000 clones. 1.5% to 2% of the sample belongs to the ten largest clones.

Points the paper makes about the study in general: Because the number of T cells in each sample was unknown, differences in richness could reflect differing T-cell content rather than repertoire biology. The cross-sectional design could not show whether the associations came before the infection or were a result of it, and neither effector/memory subsets nor HPV-specific T cells were isolated. Significantly higher TCR repertoire richness was observed in CIN3+ cases than in controls across sequencing depths, whereas no difference in evenness was found. Lower TRBV6-7 relative abundance was observed in cases than in controls (approximately 0.1% versus 0.16%; Bonferroni P = 0.0008). Cases were distinguished from controls with an estimated AUC of almost 0.85 by random forest classifiers combining richness and V gene abundances.

This sequence was found in a woman between 18 and 69 years old with a cervical HPV16 infection that either progressed to CIN3+ or cleared (not recorded which). The sequenced sample was blood buffy coat. The V gene is TRBV19 and the J gene is TRBJ1-2; TRBD1 is a weak D gene call, 5 bases matching. The CDR3 region reads CASSIPDILNYGYTF. The DNA read from the CDR3 is TGTGCCAGTAGTATACCGGACATACTTAACTATGGC.